The 12 T cell receptor beta chains below were found in one sample sequenced in a study of blood T cell repertoires in COVID-19. Assay: immunoSEQ multiplex PCR; the TCRdb copy retains only in-frame clones and omits some. Of about 190,000 clones in the sample, roughly 80% were seen once. Specimen: PBMCs or T cells enriched from blood (not recorded which). These receptors came from a woman in her twenties or thirties who had recovered from COVID-19.

The chain links TRBV5-4 to TRBJ2-7, with 9 bases identical to TRBD2. The length of the CDR3 is 15 residues. With 4 bases clipped from V and 0 bases from J, the junction kept 5 bases outside the gene matches. Germline V gene sequence: CDR1 SGHNT, CDR2 YYREEE (reference sequence). CDR3: CASSLSGGPSYEQYF. The CDR3, as DNA: TGTGCCAGCAGCCTTAGCGGGGGCCCCTCCTACGAGCAGTACTTC.

This clone was counted a single time. The gene calls are TRBV15 and TRBJ1-2; no reliable D call. The germline CDR1 and CDR2 sequences are LNHNV and YYDKDF (reference sequence). The CDR3 loop spans 11 amino acids. The V end lost 8 bases, the J end lost 8 bases, and 12 bases lay between the germline ends. This CDR3 is CATSWARGYTF. The CDR3 coding sequence is TGTGCCACCTCTTGGGCGCGAGGCTACACCTTC.

This clone showed up just once. The chain couples TRBV15 to TRBJ2-4, with a weak D call TRBD1 (6 bases). The V end was cut by 1 base, the J end by 1 base, with 14 bases between. The CDR3 is made up of 17 amino acids. Germline loops: CDR1 LNHNV, CDR2 YYDKDF (reference sequence). The CDR3 bases are TGTGCCACCAGCAGAGTCCGACAGGTTAGCGCCAAAAACATTCAGTACTTC. This translates into CATSRVRQVSAKNIQYF.

V is TRBV24-1 and J is TRBJ2-7; 7 bases align to TRBD1. V lost 10 bases, J lost 7 bases, and 12 bases stayed unmatched. CDR3 length: 13 residues. Germline-derived CDR1 and CDR2 are KGHDR and SFDVKD. The DNA of the CDR3 is TGTGCCACATCCAGGACAGGCACGTGGGAGCAGTACTTC. It encodes CATSRTGTWEQYF.

This clone showed up just a few times. This rearrangement joins TRBV9 to TRBJ2-1; perhaps TRBD1 as D (6 bases). Germline CDR1 SGDLS, CDR2 YYNGEE. Between the trimmed V and J ends, which lost 3 bases and 10 bases, there was a span of 11 bases. This CDR3 region has 12 residues. CDR3 in DNA: TGTGCCAGCAGCGACGGACAGCTGGAGCAGTTCTTC. Protein sequence: CASSDGQLEQFF.

The V and J genes are TRBV5-4 and TRBJ2-3, with D possibly TRBD2 on 6 matching bases. The CDR3 runs to 14 residues. The V end was cut by 0 bases, the J end by 6 bases, with 11 bases between. Germline V gene data show CDR1 as SGHNT and CDR2 as YYREEE (reference sequence). CDR3 sequence (DNA): TGTGCCAGCAGCTTGGCTCTAGCGCAGGATACGCAGTATTTT. It specifies CASSLALAQDTQYF.

The chain joins TRBV28 to TRBJ2-1; 8 positions agree with TRBD1. V lost 1 base and J lost 6; bases outside the gene matches: 5. The germline V gene encodes CDR1 MDHEN and CDR2 SYDVKM. The CDR3 consists of 15 residues. The CDR3 DNA follows: TGTGCCAGCAGTTTATCCAGGACAGGGCTCAATGAGCAGTTCTTC. Translation gives CASSLSRTGLNEQFF.

The chain links TRBV5-1 to TRBJ1-3; the match to TRBD1 covers 9 bases. CDR3 length equals 16 residues. Germline V gene sequence: CDR1 SGHRS, CDR2 YFSETQ. V shed 2 bases, J shed 2 bases, and the junction held 5 bases outside the gene matches. CDR3 loop: CASSLTDRGAGNTIYF. In DNA, the CDR3 is TGCGCCAGCAGCTTAACGGACAGGGGCGCTGGAAACACCATATATTTT.

V is TRBV5-1 and J is TRBJ2-1; TRBD1 aligns across 12 bases. CDR3 length: 17 residues. Germline V gives CDR1 SGHRS, CDR2 YFSETQ. V shed 3 bases, J shed 6 bases, and the junction held 10 bases outside the gene matches. Here the CDR3 reads CASSSKPPGQGANEQFF. The CDR3 region has the DNA TGCGCCAGCAGCTCCAAGCCCCCGGGACAGGGGGCCAATGAGCAGTTCTTC.

The J gene is TRBJ2-7, the V gene TRBV10-3; TRBD2 matches at 10 bases. V dropped 4 bases and J dropped 6; count of bases not matched to a gene: 9. The CDR3 is made up of 15 amino acids. Germline CDR1 ENHRY, CDR2 SYGVKD. This CDR3 is CAISVAGGIWGEQYF. The CDR3, as DNA: TGTGCCATCAGTGTAGCGGGAGGTATCTGGGGCGAGCAGTACTTC.

The rearrangement uses TRBV28 and TRBJ2-3; a weak D match, TRBD1 (5 bases). The CDR3 extends over 14 amino acids. Trimming removed 6 bases from V and 2 bases from J, with 12 bases in between. Germline V CDR1 and CDR2: MDHEN, SYDVKM. The CDR3 region has the DNA TGTGCCAGCAGCATTGACAGTTTCACAGATACGCAGTATTTT. This translates into CASSIDSFTDTQYF.

This clone was recorded once. This chain uses TRBV5-5 with TRBJ1-2; D might be TRBD1 (5 bases). The V gene lost 2 bases and the J gene lost 6 bases, with 11 bases spanning the gap. The CDR3 is 13 residues long. Germline V gene data show CDR1 as SGHKS and CDR2 as YYEKEE (reference sequence). CDR3 region: CASSFLQGNGYTF. The CDR3 nucleotides are TGTGCCAGCAGCTTTCTGCAGGGAAATGGCTACACCTTC.